The 14 T cell receptor beta chains reported below all come from one sample, sequenced in a study of neoadjuvant anti-PD-1 for oral cavity cancer. Documented time point: after neoadjuvant nivolumab, at surgical resection. The protocol was immunoSEQ multiplex PCR, while the TCRdb copy is restricted to in-frame clones and leaves out a portion. The sample shows 55,000 to 80,000 clones, roughly nine tenths of them seen only once. This specimen consisted of PBMCs, obtained after nivolumab (anti-PD-1) treatment. The origin of the receptors is a person aged 35-80 years with oral cavity squamous cell carcinoma.

The rearrangement links TRBV5-1 to TRBJ2-4, with TRBD1 matching 7 bases. Germline V gives CDR1 SGHRS, CDR2 YFSETQ. There are 15 residues in the CDR3. V was pared by 4 bases and J by 2 bases, with 6 bases of the junction left unmatched. The CDR3 nucleotides read TGCGCCAGCAGCACCTTGACAGGGACCAAAAACATTCAGTACTTC. It specifies CASSTLTGTKNIQYF.

With respect to this clone: The junction differs from germline at one of its ends, possibly a read error. The chain couples TRBV7-7 to TRBJ2-1; 9 bases match TRBD2. CDR1 is SSHAT and CDR2 is FNYEAQ in the germline V gene (reference sequence). The CDR3 length is 15 residues. CDR3 protein: CASSLAGAPNNEQFF. In nucleotides, the CDR3 is TGTGCTAGCAGCTTAGCGGGGGCCCCTAACAATGAGCAGTTCTTC.

The chain is built from TRBV25-1 and TRBJ1-1; D perhaps matches TRBD1 (5 bases). Trimming took off 0 bases at V and 4 bases at J, with 9 bases between the two ends. Germline V CDR1 and CDR2: MGHDK, SYGVNS. The CDR3 has 14 amino acids. The CDR3 reads CASSEYPGGTEAFF. The CDR3 bases are TGTGCCAGCAGTGAATACCCTGGGGGCACTGAAGCTTTCTTT.

This clone was counted a few times. The chain has TRBV7-9 and TRBJ2-7; 8 bases map to TRBD2. Germline loops: CDR1 SEHNR, CDR2 FQNEAQ (reference sequence). This CDR3 spans 16 amino acids. After removal of 3 bases from V and 5 bases from J, the junction contained 12 bases not matched to a gene. The CDR3 loop reads CASSFRSGRSGDEQYF. The CDR3 DNA sequence: TGTGCCAGCAGCTTCAGGAGCGGGAGAAGTGGAGACGAGCAGTACTTC.

This sequence joins TRBV7-9 and TRBJ1-4, with D tentatively TRBD1 (6 bases). This CDR3 has 14 residues. Germline V gives CDR1 SEHNR, CDR2 FQNEAQ (reference sequence). V was cut by 3 bases and J by 8 bases, with 13 bases left in between. CDR3 residues: CASSLNRVGEKLFF. DNA for the CDR3: TGTGCCAGCAGCTTGAACAGGGTAGGGGAAAAACTGTTTTTT. Filled out from reference TRBV7-9 and TRBJ1-4, the complete variable domain reads DTGVSQNPRHKITKRGQNVTFRCDPISEHNRLYWYRQTLGQGPEFLTYFQNEAQLEKSRLLSDRFSAERPKGSFSTLEIQRTEQGDSAMYLCASSLNRVGEKLFFGSGTQLSVL.

The J gene is TRBJ2-5, the V gene TRBV16, with a possible D match to TRBD2 (6 bases). CDR3 length: 15 amino acids. CDR1 is KGHSY and CDR2 is FQNENV in the germline V gene. Trimming pared 2 bases from V and 2 bases from J, leaving 12 bases between. CDR3 sequence reads: CASSQGRGRQETQYF. DNA for the CDR3: TGTGCCAGCAGCCAAGGGCGGGGACGTCAAGAGACCCAGTACTTC.

The chain recombines TRBV10-2 with TRBJ2-1, with D uncertain. CDR1 and CDR2 from the germline V gene are WSHSY and SAAADI. V was cut by 6 bases and J by 9 bases, with 12 bases left in between. This CDR3 region has 12 residues. This CDR3 is CASRPWVGEQFF. CDR3 in DNA: TGCGCCAGCAGGCCCTGGGTGGGTGAGCAGTTCTTC.

The V call is TRBV7-7, the J call TRBJ2-5; D is undetermined. V lost 5 bases to trimming and J lost 5 bases, with 24 bases between them. Germline CDR1 and CDR2: SSHAT and FNYEAQ (reference sequence). The CDR3 is 17 residues long. The CDR3 nucleotides read TGTGCCAGCAGCCGAGTCGGTTTAGCAGTCCCGTCGGAGACCCAGTACTTC. This translates into CASSRVGLAVPSETQYF. The complete variable domain, with remaining parts taken from reference TRBV7-7 and TRBJ2-5, reads GAGVSQSPRYKVTKRGQDVTLRCDPISSHATLYWYQQALGQGPEFLTYFNYEAQPDKSGLPSDRFSAERPEGSISTLTIQRTEQRDSAMYRCASSRVGLAVPSETQYFGPGTRLLVL.

The chain carries TRBV19 and TRBJ1-4, with 7 bases identical to TRBD1. The V and J ends lost 10 bases and 0 bases, in that order; junction bases with no gene match: 14. Germline V lookup: CDR1 LNHDA, CDR2 SQIVND (reference sequence). This CDR3 contains 17 residues. DNA for the CDR3: TGTGCCACCTCCGGGACAGCGATCTACTCAACTAATGAAAAACTGTTTTTT. Amino acid sequence: CATSGTAIYSTNEKLFF.

The J gene is TRBJ1-5, the V gene TRBV6-6; possibly TRBD1 for D (5 bases). The germline gives CDR1 MNHNY, CDR2 SVGAGI (reference sequence). CDR3 length: 14 amino acids. V was shortened by 6 bases and J by 3 bases, with 12 bases between the two germline ends. The CDR3 sequence: CASRGEVDNQPQHF. CDR3 nucleotides: TGTGCCAGCAGGGGGGAAGTAGACAATCAGCCCCAGCATTTT.

The V gene is TRBV29-1, the J gene TRBJ2-6; D remains unclear. V was clipped by 0 bases and J by 0 bases, with 6 bases between them. CDR1 and CDR2 (germline): SQVTM, ANQGSEA. CDR3 length: 15 amino acids. CDR3 protein: CSVEDSNSGANVLTF. The CDR3 bases are TGCAGCGTTGAAGATTCAAACTCTGGGGCCAACGTCCTGACTTTC.

The genes are TRBV14 and TRBJ1-1, with 9 bases aligning to TRBD1. The CDR3 has 19 amino acids. V trimming: 0 bases; J trimming: 0 bases; junction bases outside the gene matches: 11. In germline, CDR1 is SGHDN, CDR2 FVKESK. CDR3 DNA: TGTGCCAGCAGCCAAGAGGGGTATCGGACAGGGGCAGTGAACACTGAAGCTTTCTTT. This codes for CASSQEGYRTGAVNTEAFF.

This chain uses TRBV11-2 with TRBJ2-3; D not resolved. V was cut by 4 bases and J by 3 bases, with 2 bases left in between. Germline CDR1 SGHAT, CDR2 FQNNGV. CDR3 length: 11 amino acids. The CDR3 protein is CASSSTDTQYF. CDR3 DNA: TGTGCCAGCAGCTCTACAGATACGCAGTATTTT.

This chain uses TRBV27 with TRBJ2-6; 7 bases align to TRBD1. The CDR3 loop spans 16 amino acids. Trimming removed 6 bases from V and 2 bases from J; junction bases left unmatched: 7. Germline V gene lookup returns CDR1 MNHEY and CDR2 SMNVEV (reference sequence). The CDR3, as DNA: TGTGCCAGCAGACTCGTAACAGGGGCTGGGGCCAACGTCCTGACTTTC. It encodes CASRLVTGAGANVLTF.